This TCR beta chain was found in a study of T cell responses to AZD1222 COVID-19 vaccine. A note on this clone: Its antigen remains unidentified.

Findings and caveats of the study: Among AZD1222 vaccinees, only five or six were seropositive at baseline.

Repertoires were generated with immunoSEQ multiplex PCR, while TCRdb's copy carries only in-frame clones and drops some. Of 100,000 to 150,000 clones listed, around 86% are singletons. This CDR3 spans 16 amino acids. CDR1 and CDR2 (germline): LNHNV, YYDKDF (reference sequence). The trim removed 3 bases at V and 4 bases at J, leaving 11 bases unmatched. The TCR comes from an adult in good health. Sequenced here: peripheral blood, sampled on day 0 of AZD1222 vaccination. J is TRBJ1-2 and V is TRBV15; 7 positions match TRBD1. The CDR3 sequence is CATSSPGRQGTYGYTF. CDR3 DNA sequence: TGTGCCACCAGCAGCCCTGGTCGACAGGGCACCTATGGCTACACCTTC.